This T cell receptor beta chain comes out of a study of human T cells and chemical hapten exposure. Regarding time point: patch test 1, 2 weeks after DPC sensitization. The treatment: therapeutic diphenylcyclopropenone sensitization with weekly scalp DPC. The CDR3 is 13 residues long. V shed 2 bases, J shed 7 bases, and the junction held 1 base outside the gene matches. The germline gives CDR1 DFQATT, CDR2 SNEGSKA (reference sequence). There are many counts of this clonotype. MiXCR, applied by TCRdb to the RACE reads, yields one record per CDR3 protein. The sample holds 80,000 to 95,000 distinct CDR3 sequences, approximately 11% seen once.

This clonotype was obtained from a woman aged 45-65 years with alopecia areata. Some clones in this sample may be carry-over from other donors' samples. The chain combines TRBV20-1 with TRBJ1-6, with 8 bases lining up with TRBD1. The source was whole blood, collected in connection with sensitization to the hapten diphenylcyclopropenone (DPC). CDR3 region: CSARQGANSPLHF. The CDR3 region has the DNA TGCAGTGCTAGACAGGGGGCGAATTCACCCCTCCACTTT.